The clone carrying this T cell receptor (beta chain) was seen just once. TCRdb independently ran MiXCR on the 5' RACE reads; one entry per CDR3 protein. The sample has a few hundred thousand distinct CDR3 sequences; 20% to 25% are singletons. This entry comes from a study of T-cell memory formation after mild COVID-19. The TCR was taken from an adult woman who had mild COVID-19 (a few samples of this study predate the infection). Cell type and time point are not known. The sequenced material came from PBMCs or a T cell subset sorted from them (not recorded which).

This CDR3 is CASSEIRGPKNIQYF. Written as DNA, the CDR3 is TGTGCCAGCAGTGAAATCAGGGGCCCCAAAAACATTCAGTACTTC. This chain joins TRBV2 and TRBJ2-4; the D gene is possibly TRBD1 (6 bases). V gave up 2 bases and J gave up 2 bases, with 10 bases separating them. There are 15 residues in the CDR3. CDR1 is SNHLY and CDR2 is FYNNEI in the germline V gene.